Listed below are T cell receptor beta chains from one sample, sequenced in a study of graft-versus-host responses after intestinal transplantation. Sequencing used immunoSEQ multiplex PCR; TCRdb keeps in-frame clones, though not all of them. The table has more than 55,000 clones, about 90% seen once. The material sequenced was PBMCs, taken 26 days after transplant. The receptors here all came from a human patient who received an intestinal transplant, so some T cells may come from the graft donor. Both conserved end residues are part of each CDR3. A D gene is named only where the DNA matches it firmly. For some rows the clone size is stated as once, few or many, or as a class when expanded; others skip it.

>once|TRBV7-9|.|TRBJ1-4
TGTGCCAGCAGCTTGGGCAAGGAAAAACTGTTTTTT
CASSLGKEKLFF
>.|TRBV28|TRBD1|TRBJ2-7
TGTGCCAGCAGTGACGACAGGGAGAGCTCCTACGAGCAGTACTTC
CASSDDRESSYEQYF
>.|TRBV7-2|.|TRBJ1-5
TGTGCCAGCAGCTTAGTTGGAGGTCCTATTAGCAATCAGCCCCAGCATTTT
CASSLVGGPISNQPQHF
>.|TRBV7-7|.|TRBJ2-1
TGTGCTAGCAGCTTAGGTAGTCGGGGGTCCTACAATGAGCAGTTCTTC
CASSLGSRGSYNEQFF
>.|TRBV6-5|.|TRBJ2-1
TGTGCCAGCAGTCGAGAGGCCTACAATGAGCAGTTCTTC
CASSREAYNEQFF
>.|TRBV15|TRBD2|TRBJ2-1
TGTGCCACCAGCGATGGGCAGCGGGGGGGGTGGAATGAGCAGTTCTTC
CATSDGQRGGWNEQFF
>.|TRBV27|TRBD2|TRBJ2-7
TGTGCCAGCAGTTTATCTGGACTAGCGAGGTACGAGCAGTACTTC
CASSLSGLARYEQYF
>once|TRBV2|.|TRBJ2-7
TGTGCCAGCAGCGCTACAGAGTACGAGCAGTACTTC
CASSATEYEQYF
>once|TRBV15|TRBD1|TRBJ2-2
TGTGCCACCAGCAGAGATCTCCCGGGACAGGGGGCCTCCGGGGAGCTGTTTTTT
CATSRDLPGQGASGELFF
>.|TRBV28|.|TRBJ2-2
TGTGCCAGCAGTTTATTCCGGGTAGAGAACACCGGGGAGCTGTTTTTT
CASSLFRVENTGELFF
>.|TRBV13|TRBD1|TRBJ1-1
TGTGCCAGCAGCTCGGACAGGGTGAACACTGAAGCTTTCTTT
CASSSDRVNTEAFF
>.|TRBV7-8|.|TRBJ2-5
TGTGCCAGCAGACGCGAAGGGGGACGACTCCTGCAAGAGACCCAGTACTTC
CASRREGGRLLQETQYF
>few|TRBV6-1|TRBD1|TRBJ2-1
TGTGCCACAGGGGGAGTCAGCTCCTACAATGAGCAGTTCTTC
CATGGVSSYNEQFF
>.|TRBV6-6|TRBD1|TRBJ1-1
TGTGCCAGCAGTCCCCGGACAGGGCACAACACTGAAGCTTTCTTT
CASSPRTGHNTEAFF
>.|TRBV4-1|TRBD2|TRBJ2-3
TGCGCCAGCAGCCAAGAGGGACTAGCGGCTACAGATACGCAGTATTTT
CASSQEGLAATDTQYF
>.|TRBV7-6|.|TRBJ2-7
TGTGCCAGCAGCCAGAGGACAGACCCTTCCTACGAGCAGTACTTC
CASSQRTDPSYEQYF
>.|TRBV25-1|TRBD1|TRBJ1-4
TGTGCCAGCAGCCAGGGACAGAATGAAAAACTGTTTTTT
CASSQGQNEKLFF
>.|TRBV5-6|.|TRBJ1-2
TGTGCCAGCAGCTTGAAGACTTCCTATGGCTACACCTTC
CASSLKTSYGYTF
>.|TRBV27|.|TRBJ2-7
TGTGCCAGCAGTTTACCGGGCTCCTACGAGCAGTACTTC
CASSLPGSYEQYF
>.|TRBV27|.|TRBJ2-7
TGTGCCAGCAGTTTACGGTTGGACAGTCCCTACGAGCAGTACTTC
CASSLRLDSPYEQYF
>few|TRBV14|.|TRBJ1-2
TGTGCCAGCAGCCAAACAGGGATCGGTGGCTACACCTTC
CASSQTGIGGYTF
>.|TRBV7-3|TRBD2|TRBJ2-5
TGTGCCAGCAGCTTACAGGCGGGGGGGTCCGAGACCCAGTACTTC
CASSLQAGGSETQYF
>once|TRBV7-9|.|TRBJ2-2
TGTGCCAGCAGTGCCATCACAGGTGCCGGCGAGCTGTTTTTT
CASSAITGAGELFF
>.|TRBV5-1|.|TRBJ1-2
TGCGCCAGCAGCTTAGGACACCACTACACCTTC
CASSLGHHYTF
>.|TRBV18|.|TRBJ1-2
TGTGCCAGCTCACGAGACAGGACAGTCTATGGCTACACCTTC
CASSRDRTVYGYTF
>.|TRBV11-3|.|TRBJ2-1
TGTGCCAGCAGCTCGAGGGGGGGGCCAGGGAATGAGCAGTTCTTC
CASSSRGGPGNEQFF
>.|TRBV11-2|.|TRBJ1-2
TGTGCCAGCAGCTTAGACAGGGCCTCGGGCTACACCTTC
CASSLDRASGYTF
>.|TRBV19|TRBD1|TRBJ2-3
TGTGCCAGTAGTCGACCCGACAGGGATAAAGATACGCAGTATTTT
CASSRPDRDKDTQYF
>.|TRBV14|.|TRBJ2-7
TGTGCCAGCAGCCAAGAGCCAGGGGAGGGCTCCTACGAGCAGTACTTC
CASSQEPGEGSYEQYF
>once|TRBV7-9|.|TRBJ2-2
TGTGCCAGCAGCCTAAACACCGGGGAGCTGTTTTTT
CASSLNTGELFF
>.|TRBV6-1|.|TRBJ2-7
TGTGCCGCCACGAATGGAAGGGGTCCCTACGAGCAGTACTTC
CAATNGRGPYEQYF
>.|TRBV10-3|TRBD2|TRBJ2-3
TGTGCCATTCTAAAAGGGACTAGCGGGACAGATACGCAGTATTTT
CAILKGTSGTDTQYF
>.|TRBV10-3|TRBD1|TRBJ1-2
TGTGCCATCAGTGAGGGACAGGGAGATAACTATGGCTACACCTTC
CAISEGQGDNYGYTF
>.|TRBV5-6|TRBD1|TRBJ1-1
TGTGCCAGCAGCCCGGCCGGGACAGGCGTTTCTATTGAAGCTTTCTTT
CASSPAGTGVSIEAFF
>.|TRBV27|.|TRBJ1-1
TGTGCCAGCAGTTTACAGGGGTGCCCTGAAGCTTTCTTT
CASSLQGCPEAFF
>.|TRBV4-3|TRBD1|TRBJ2-1
TGCGCCAGCAGCCTCGGATGGACAGGGATCAATGAGCAGTTCTTC
CASSLGWTGINEQFF
>.|TRBV7-9|.|TRBJ1-2
TGTGCCAGCAGCTTTGACAGCTATGGCTACACCTTC
CASSFDSYGYTF
>few|TRBV7-9|.|TRBJ2-7
TGTGCCAGCAGCTATACGAACGAGCAGTACTTC
CASSYTNEQYF
>.|TRBV7-4|.|TRBJ2-5
TGTGCCAGCAGTCCGTGGGACTCATGGGAGACCCAGTACTTC
CASSPWDSWETQYF
>.|TRBV7-7|TRBD1|TRBJ1-2
TGTGCTAGCGGGAGTAACAGGGGAGACGGCTACACCTTC
CASGSNRGDGYTF
>.|TRBV12-1|.|TRBJ1-5
TGTGCCAGCAGCTTGGGCAACAGGATAAGCCAGCCCCAGCATTTT
CASSLGNRISQPQHF
>.|TRBV5-8|.|TRBJ2-5
TGTGCCAGCAGCTGGAAGGCCGGACTCGGGGAAGAGACCCAGTACTTC
CASSWKAGLGEETQYF
>once|TRBV5-1|TRBD1|TRBJ2-3
TGCGCCAGCAGCCCGACAGGGGTCAAGGATACGCAGTATTTT
CASSPTGVKDTQYF
>.|TRBV7-9|TRBD2|TRBJ2-3
TGTGCCAGCAGGTTATCGGGACTAGCAACAGATACGCAGTATTTT
CASRLSGLATDTQYF
>.|TRBV7-9|.|TRBJ2-4
TGTGCCAGCAGCCCCTCCTTAGCCAAAAACATTCAGTACTTC
CASSPSLAKNIQYF
>.|TRBV19|.|TRBJ2-7
TGTGCCAGTAGTGCTCGGACAAACCTCCTGGCCTACGAGCAGTACTTC
CASSARTNLLAYEQYF
>.|TRBV11-2|.|TRBJ2-1
TGTGCCAGCAGCGCTATAGCGTATGAGCAGTTCTTC
CASSAIAYEQFF
>.|TRBV30|.|TRBJ1-6
TGTGCCTGGAGTGCGTCCTTGATGGGGCGACCCCTCCACTTT
CAWSASLMGRPLHF
>.|TRBV30|TRBD1|TRBJ2-3
TGTGCCGGTAGAACGGGACAGGGGGCCACAGATACGCAGTATTTT
CAGRTGQGATDTQYF
>.|TRBV7-2|.|TRBJ2-3
TGTGCCAGCAGCTTTACGCGGTCAGATACGCAGTATTTT
CASSFTRSDTQYF
>.|TRBV7-9|.|TRBJ2-7
TGTGCCAGCAGGCCCCCTCCTCAGGGGACGGGCTTCTACGAGCAGTACTTC
CASRPPPQGTGFYEQYF
>.|TRBV5-1|.|TRBJ2-1
TGCGCCAGCAGCGCCCGGGGTCCCTACTATGAGCAGTTCTTC
CASSARGPYYEQFF